Below are 3 T cell receptor beta chains sequenced from a single sample in a study of cytomegalovirus exposure and HLA in healthy donors. The PCR made use of 60 Vbeta and 13 Jbeta primers. Method: immunoSEQ multiplex PCR; TCRdb's copy keeps in-frame clones and lacks some. The sample contains 150,000 to 200,000 clones, roughly 88% of which appear only once. Sequences were obtained from PBMCs. All receptors come from a man between 45 and 60 years old in good health and CMV-seropositive.

This clone showed up just a few times. CDR3 region: CSGQGAWDTEAFF. The CDR3 bases are TGCAGCGGCCAGGGGGCGTGGGACACTGAAGCTTTCTTT. V and J are TRBV29-1 and TRBJ1-1; TRBD1 aligns across 8 bases. The length of the CDR3 is 13 residues. Germline-derived CDR1 and CDR2 are SQVTM and ANQGSEA. V gave up 7 bases and J gave up 3 bases; unmatched junction bases: 7.

The V and J genes are TRBV5-1 and TRBJ2-3; D gene uncertain. V shed 0 bases and J shed 0 bases, with 8 bases lying between them. The CDR3 runs 15 residues. The germline gives CDR1 SGHRS, CDR2 YFSETQ. The CDR3 DNA reads TGCGCCAGCAGCTTGGGGGCCCCCAGCACAGATACGCAGTATTTT. Protein: CASSLGAPSTDTQYF.

The chain is built from TRBV9 and TRBJ1-2; 9 bases fit TRBD1. Germline V CDR1 and CDR2: SGDLS, YYNGEE. The CDR3 extends over 15 amino acids. J lost 3 bases, V lost 4 bases, and 7 bases had no gene match. This CDR3 reads CASSPQQGAHYGYTF. DNA for the CDR3: TGTGCCAGCAGCCCCCAACAGGGGGCCCACTATGGCTACACCTTC.